These 19 T cell receptor delta chains were sequenced from one sample in a study of Vδ1+ human thymocytes (dated by TCRdb to the late 2010s). What the study reported, not specific to this receptor: Unlike the oligoclonal repertoires in peripheral blood, the thymic TRG and TRD repertoires appeared highly polyclonal, with Gaussian CDR3 length distributions.

The reads were generated on an Illumina MiSeq. RNA was isolated using the RNeasy mini kit, and reverse transcription was performed with Superscript III. CDR3 amplicons were generated by multiplex PCR with pooled V-gene forward primers and a constant-region reverse primer carrying Illumina adaptor overhangs. Identical DNA sequences were merged into single rows after TCRdb reprocessed the public reads with CATT. The sample profile shows about 75,000 delta-chain clones; around 30% of them were found once. 0.2% to 0.3% of the sample goes to the ten largest clones. These TCRs are of unknown antigen specificity. Material for sequencing was Vdelta1+ gamma-delta thymocytes from the thymus. The sample's cell subset or site label is to be understood as: FACS-sorted CD3+ TCRalphabeta- TCRVdelta1+ TCRVdelta2- thymocytes. These receptor sequences come from a boy under two years old who had congenital heart surgery.

The J gene is TRDJ1, the V gene TRDV1; D remains unclear. V was shortened by 0 bases and J by 4 bases, with 15 bases between the two germline ends. The CDR3 is 16 amino acids. Per germline, CDR1 TSWWSYY and CDR2 QGS. CDR3 sequence: CALGELSSGTHDKLIF. In DNA, the CDR3 is TGTGCTCTTGGGGAACTCTCCTCCGGTACGCACGATAAACTCATCTTT.

This chain connects TRDV1 to TRDJ1; 13 nucleotides align to TRDD3. Per germline, CDR1 TSWWSYY and CDR2 QGS. The V gene end was trimmed by 4 bases and the J gene end by 5 bases; junction bases not matched to a gene: 25. CDR3 length: 22 amino acids. CDR3 sequence reads: CALGGTGANARVLGDTEDKLIF. The CDR3 nucleotides read TGTGCTCTTGGGGGAACAGGGGCTAATGCTCGTGTACTGGGGGATACGGAGGATAAACTCATCTTT.

V gene TRDV1 combines with J gene TRDJ1; 9 bases agree with TRDD3. Germline CDR1 is TSWWSYY and CDR2 is QGS. The CDR3 runs 22 residues. The trim removed 2 bases at V and 0 bases at J, leaving 22 bases unmatched. The CDR3 is CALGEIGGPFLGDSWNTDKLIF. CDR3 DNA sequence: TGTGCTCTTGGGGAAATTGGGGGGCCCTTTCTGGGGGATTCGTGGAACACCGATAAACTCATCTTT.

This clone showed up just a few times. The chain joins TRDV1 to TRDJ1; 8 bases align to TRDD3. V trimming: 4 bases; J trimming: 1 base; junction bases outside the gene matches: 23. CDR1 is TSWWSYY, CDR2 QGS, per germline. CDR3 length: 21 amino acids. The CDR3 bases are TGTGCTCTTGGGGGGATTCCCCTACGGGGGATAGACCCTAAGGGCACCGATAAACTCATCTTT. Translated: CALGGIPLRGIDPKGTDKLIF.

As concerns this clone: At one boundary the junction diverges from the germline segment, which might be a read error. The V and J genes are TRDV1 and TRDJ1; D is unresolved. The germline V gene encodes CDR1 TSWWSYY and CDR2 QGS. The CDR3 spans 15 residues. This CDR3 reads CALGISLRPADKLIF. In nucleotides, the CDR3 is TGTGCTCTTGGGATCTCCTTACGGCCTGCCGACAAACTCATCTTT.

The chain has TRDV1 and TRDJ1; TRDD2 is a possible D gene (5 bases). Trimming took off 9 bases at V and 8 bases at J, with 28 bases between the two ends. CDR3 length: 16 residues. Germline-derived CDR1 and CDR2 are TSWWSYY and QGS. In nucleotides, the CDR3 is TGTGCTCTCCTTCAGCCCCGATTGGGCCTCTATACAAAACTCATCTTT. The encoded protein is CALLQPRLGLYTKLIF.

V gene TRDV1 combines with J gene TRDJ1; D is possibly TRDD2 or TRDD3 (6 bases each). Per the germline V gene, CDR1 is TSWWSYY and CDR2 is QGS. CDR3 size: 22 residues. Trimming pared 2 bases from V and 0 bases from J, leaving 31 bases between. This chain's CDR3 is CALGESVRLEAFPMGDTDKLIF. CDR3 sequence (DNA): TGTGCTCTTGGGGAATCCGTCCGACTCGAAGCCTTCCCAATGGGGGACACCGATAAACTCATCTTT.

This chain links TRDV1 with TRDJ1; 9 bases are a match to TRDD2. The CDR3 runs 19 residues. From germline, CDR1 is TSWWSYY and CDR2 QGS. V lost 1 base to trimming and J lost 9 bases; unmatched junction nucleotides: 21. CDR3 in amino acids: CALGEPLPTWGYRAKELIF. CDR3 coding DNA: TGTGCTCTTGGGGAACCCCTTCCTACGTGGGGATATCGGGCCAAAGAACTCATCTTT.

Only one count was recorded for this clone. The J gene is TRDJ1, the V gene TRDV1, with D perhaps matching TRDD3 (6 bases). The V and J ends lost 0 bases and 0 bases respectively, with 26 bases between them. This CDR3 is built from 21 residues. The germline V gene encodes CDR1 TSWWSYY and CDR2 QGS. The CDR3 coding sequence is TGTGCTCTTGGGGAACTCATAGGGATAAGGTCACCGGCGCTTAACACCGATAAACTCATCTTT. It encodes CALGELIGIRSPALNTDKLIF.

The genes are TRDV1 and TRDJ1, with a weak D call TRDD3 (6 bases). Germline loops: CDR1 TSWWSYY, CDR2 QGS. V was pared by 1 base and J by 1 base, with 22 bases between. The CDR3 length is 19 residues. The CDR3 here is CALGERLRGLAGGTDKLIF. In nucleotides, the CDR3 is TGTGCTCTTGGGGAACGTCTCCGGGGATTGGCGGGCGGCACCGATAAACTCATCTTT.

This clone showed up just a few times. The chain uses TRDV1 and TRDJ1, with D unclear. CDR1 and CDR2 from the germline V gene are TSWWSYY and QGS. CDR3 length equals 16 residues. Trimming pared 6 bases from V and 0 bases from J, leaving 17 bases between. CDR3 in amino acids: CALGDRGLLYTDKLIF. CDR3 DNA sequence: TGTGCTCTTGGAGACCGGGGTTTACTATACACCGATAAACTCATCTTT.

This clone was detected a few times. The sample has other DNA sequences that encode this CDR3 too. This chain uses TRDV1 with TRDJ1, with TRDD2 matching over 7 bases. The trim removed 3 bases at V and 1 base at J, leaving 23 bases unmatched. The CDR3 has 21 amino acids. In germline, CDR1 is TSWWSYY, CDR2 QGS. The CDR3 sequence: CALGDLTLRAFLLSSTDKLIF. In DNA, the CDR3 is TGTGCTCTTGGGGATCTAACCCTACGGGCCTTCCTCCTTTCATCCACCGATAAACTCATCTTT.

This clone was counted only a few times. V gene TRDV1 combines with J gene TRDJ1; the match to TRDD3 covers 12 bases. With V trimmed by 3 bases and J by 0 bases, 11 bases remained unmatched. Germline V CDR1 and CDR2: TSWWSYY, QGS. CDR3 length: 19 residues. This CDR3 is CALGDWGIRGVLNTDKLIF. The CDR3 DNA is TGTGCTCTTGGGGACTGGGGGATACGCGGGGTACTAAACACCGATAAACTCATCTTT.

The V call is TRDV1, the J call TRDJ1, with D tentatively TRDD1 (5 bases). Deletions cut 2 bases from V and 2 bases from J, with 12 bases between. Germline V lookup: CDR1 TSWWSYY, CDR2 QGS. The CDR3 covers 15 residues. The CDR3 DNA follows: TGTGCTCTTGGGGAAGGGCCTCGAAATACCGATAAACTCATCTTT. Its protein is CALGEGPRNTDKLIF.

Concerning this clone itself: The same CDR3 arises from other DNA sequences in this sample as well. The V and J genes are TRDV1 and TRDJ1; 8 positions match TRDD3. From germline, CDR1 is TSWWSYY and CDR2 QGS. J gave up 1 base and V 1 base, and 8 bases lay outside the gene matches. This CDR3 comprises 17 residues. This CDR3 reads CALGEPRGIGATDKLIF. For the CDR3, the DNA is TGTGCTCTTGGGGAACCCCGGGGGATAGGGGCCACCGATAAACTCATCTTT.

The chain recombines TRDV1 with TRDJ1; no reliable D call. Trimming left V 6 bases short and J 0 bases short, with 11 bases between. The CDR3 is 14 amino acids. Per germline, CDR1 TSWWSYY and CDR2 QGS. The DNA for the CDR3 is TGTGCTCTTGGTATCCCCTTGTACACCGATAAACTCATCTTT. Translation gives CALGIPLYTDKLIF.

This clone rates as medium-sized. This chain joins TRDV2 and TRDJ1; 10 nucleotides line up with TRDD3. The CDR3 totals 15 residues. Unmatched junction bases numbered 7, after V lost 5 bases and J lost 2 bases. The germline CDR1 and CDR2 sequences are GEAIGNYY and EKD. CDR3 sequence: CACVLLGDGTDKLIF. CDR3 coding DNA: TGTGCCTGTGTCCTACTGGGGGATGGGACCGATAAACTCATCTTT.

Only a few counts were recorded for this clone. The chain couples TRDV1 to TRDJ1; perhaps TRDD3 as D (5 bases). Looked up from germline, CDR1 is TSWWSYY and CDR2 is QGS. Trimming removed 0 bases from V and 2 bases from J, with 16 bases in between. The CDR3 totals 17 residues. The CDR3 is CALGELIVLRGTDKLIF. CDR3 nucleotide sequence: TGTGCTCTTGGGGAACTCATCGTTTTACGGGGAACCGATAAACTCATCTTT.

This clone was counted only a few times. The genes are TRDV1 and TRDJ1; D remains unclear. V gave up 4 bases and J gave up 0 bases, with 21 bases separating them. The CDR3 is 18 residues long. Germline V CDR1 and CDR2: TSWWSYY, QGS. CDR3 nucleotides: TGTGCTCTTGGGGTTGCACCTCCAGTGGCGAAGTACACCGATAAACTCATCTTT. Translation: CALGVAPPVAKYTDKLIF.